Presented here are 3 T cell receptor beta chains from one specimen sequenced in a study of early T cells in non-severe SARS-CoV-2 infection. TCRdb re-derived calls from the 5' RACE reads in MiXCR, one entry per CDR3 protein. The table shows about 90,000 distinct CDR3 sequences, with about 12% occurring only once. Sample: whole blood, taken at baseline. The source of these receptors is an adult who was a healthcare worker with PCR-confirmed SARS-CoV-2 infection or an uninfected control (not recorded which).

This clonotype was detected many times. This chain connects TRBV2 to TRBJ2-2; D is unclear. The germline V and J ends were trimmed by 4 bases and 2 bases, with 5 bases remaining between them. Germline CDR1 SNHLY, CDR2 FYNNEI. CDR3 length: 13 residues. The CDR3 bases are TGTGCCAGCAGTGTCGAAAACACCGGGGAGCTGTTTTTT. Protein: CASSVENTGELFF.

The chain combines TRBV18 with TRBJ2-1; D gene ambiguous. Trimming cost V 5 bases and J 0 bases, with 14 bases left between them. Germline V gene sequence: CDR1 KGHSH, CDR2 LQKENI. This CDR3 comprises 16 residues. For the CDR3, the DNA is TGTGCCAGCTCAGGTGGCAGCCTGAGCTCCTACAATGAGCAGTTCTTC. Encoded protein: CASSGGSLSSYNEQFF.

This sequence joins TRBV7-2 and TRBJ1-2; D is uncertain. The CDR3 consists of 13 residues. Germline CDR1 and CDR2: SGHTA and FQGNSA. V was shortened by 1 base and J by 4 bases, with 7 bases between the two germline ends. The CDR3 DNA sequence: TGTGCCAGCAGCTTAGACCGAGTCTATGGCTACACCTTC. Its protein product is CASSLDRVYGYTF.